The clone carrying this TCR beta chain was observed at least ten times. Its target is not known. The source of the sample is a study of neurological immune-mediated disorders. V gave up 2 bases and J gave up 7 bases, with 14 bases separating them. This CDR3 spans 15 amino acids. Germline V gene sequence: CDR1 KGHSH, CDR2 LQKENI. The making of cDNA relied on 5'RACE with 10-nucleotide random UMIs. From the 5' RACE reads, TCRdb called clonotypes with MiXCR, one entry per CDR3 protein. The data hold 20,000 or so distinct CDR3 sequences, with over 10% observed a single time. The study, taken as a whole, reports: The study found the most TCR clonal expansion in HTLV-1-associated myelopathy and the least in multiple sclerosis, below healthy controls. None of the CDR3 amino acid sequences of expanded clones recurred across subjects, suggesting private repertoires in all groups.

Unsorted libraries were generated from 2 million PBMCs held at -80 degrees C. This chain links TRBV18 with TRBJ1-4, with no clear D. This TCR came from a woman in her thirties or forties with HTLV-1-associated myelopathy (HAM/TSP). Material: PBMCs. DNA of the CDR3: TGTGCCAGCTCACCATTTTTCGGGGAAAGTGAAAAACTGTTTTTT. Translated: CASSPFFGESEKLFF.